A single T cell receptor (beta chain) is shown here with its context. This table comes from immunoSEQ multiplex PCR, and its TCRdb copy is limited to in-frame clones, with some not included. The sample includes about 130,000 clones, around 90% of them seen just once. This entry belongs to a study of control samples from healthy donors and cancer patients. V was clipped by 0 bases and J by 11 bases, with 5 bases between them. There are 12 residues in the CDR3. From germline, CDR1 is SGHAT and CDR2 FQNNGV. Sample: blood. The V call is TRBV11-2, the J call TRBJ1-6, with unresolved D. This clonotype was sampled from a man aged 40-49 years in good health. The CDR3 coding sequence is TGTGCCAGCAGCTTAGACTTTCCACCCCTCCACTTT. Translated: CASSLDFPPLHF.